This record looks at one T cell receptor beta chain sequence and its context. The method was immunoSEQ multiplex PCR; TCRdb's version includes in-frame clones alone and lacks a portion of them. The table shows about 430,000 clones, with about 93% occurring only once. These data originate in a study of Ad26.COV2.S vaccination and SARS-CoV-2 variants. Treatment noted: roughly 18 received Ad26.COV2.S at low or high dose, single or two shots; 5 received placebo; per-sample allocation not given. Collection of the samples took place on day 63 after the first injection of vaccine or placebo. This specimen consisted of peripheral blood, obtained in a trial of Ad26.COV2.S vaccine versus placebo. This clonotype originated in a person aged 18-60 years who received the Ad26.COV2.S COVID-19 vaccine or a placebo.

The CDR3 region has the DNA TGTGCCAGCAGCTCACGTATGTCGAGTCAGCCCCAGCATTTT. Translating it yields CASSSRMSSQPQHF. The chain employs TRBV7-2 and TRBJ1-5; no reliable D call. Trimming shortened V by 4 bases and J by 6 bases, and 13 bases separated the two germline ends. The CDR3 is 14 residues long. In germline, CDR1 is SGHTA, CDR2 FQGNSA.